This T cell receptor beta chain was retrieved from a study of neurological immune-mediated disorders. Where libraries were unsorted, they were derived from 2 million PBMCs stored at -80 degrees C. This clonotype was counted ten times or more. V was trimmed by 2 bases and J by 0 bases, leaving 10 bases between them. Germline CDR1 reads MNHEY; CDR2 reads SVGEGT. The CDR3 has 15 residues. 5'RACE with 10-nucleotide random UMIs produced the cDNA. Each CDR3 protein gets one entry after TCRdb re-called the 5' RACE reads with MiXCR. The table lists about 89,000 distinct CDR3 sequences, roughly 2.6% of them singletons.

This TCR came from a woman aged 30 to 39 with multiple sclerosis. The material sequenced was PBMCs. This sequence joins TRBV6-2 or TRBV6-3 and TRBJ1-1; D not certain. As DNA, the CDR3 is TGTGCCAGCAGTTACGGAAGGCCCCTGAACACTGAAGCTTTCTTT. As protein: CASSYGRPLNTEAFF.